These T cell receptor beta chains were read from a single sample in a study of blood T cell repertoires in COVID-19. The repertoire was sequenced with immunoSEQ multiplex PCR; TCRdb's copy has only in-frame clones and lacks some. Found here are 150,000 to 200,000 clones, more than 90% of them singletons; the top ten hold over 15%. The sample taken for sequencing was peripheral blood. The receptors shown here come from a man aged 60-69 years with active or convalescent COVID-19. CDR3s include the opening cysteine and the closing phenylalanine or tryptophan. A clone size is listed for some rows: how often the clone was seen (once, few, many), or a class if it is expanded.

CASSPGTGSVTEAFF | TRBV11-3 | NA | 15
CASRRTASPNYGYTF | TRBV5-8 | few | 15
CASSFGTRNTDTQYF | TRBV7-9 | NA | 15
CASSFGGGFSYEQYF | TRBV28 | NA | 15
CARSLVRRGEQFF | TRBV5-3 | NA | 13
CASSYIATNTEAFF | TRBV6-5 | NA | 14
CASSLQGADYGYTF | TRBV13 | NA | 14
CASSQEPLSGRYNEQFF | TRBV3-1/TRBV3-2 | NA | 17
CASSLAGDYGYTF | TRBV7-8 | NA | 13
CASSRLAADTQYF | TRBV19 | NA | 13
CASSPVLNTEAFF | TRBV10-1 | NA | 13
CASTSVNRGSNEQYF | TRBV7-9 | NA | 15
CASSRRDRARDEQFF | TRBV6-5 | NA | 15
CASSILQGASNQPQHF | TRBV19 | NA | 16
CSVDGAVMYQETQYF | TRBV29-1 | NA | 15
CASSYSGQGNTEAFF | TRBV6-5 | NA | 15
CASNTGTSVGETQYF | TRBV3-1/TRBV3-2 | NA | 15
CASSLAGAYEQYF | TRBV11-3 | NA | 13
CASSSAGGPTYEQYF | TRBV6-5 | NA | 15
CASAVLGTDTQYF | TRBV6-5 | once | 13
CASSRGLQGGYRDRERIDF | TRBV7-9 | NA | 19
CAWSVSTGRYGYTF | TRBV30 | NA | 14